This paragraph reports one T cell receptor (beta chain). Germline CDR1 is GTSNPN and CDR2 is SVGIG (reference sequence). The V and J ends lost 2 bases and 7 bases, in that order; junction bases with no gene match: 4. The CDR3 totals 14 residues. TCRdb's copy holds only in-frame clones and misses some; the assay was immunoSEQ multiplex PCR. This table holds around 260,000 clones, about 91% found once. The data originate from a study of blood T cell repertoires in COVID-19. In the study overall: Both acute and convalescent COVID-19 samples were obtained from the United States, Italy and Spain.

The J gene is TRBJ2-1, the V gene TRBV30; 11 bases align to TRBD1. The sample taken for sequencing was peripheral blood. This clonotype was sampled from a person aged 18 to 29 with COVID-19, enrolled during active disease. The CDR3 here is CAWSSGTGGNEQFF. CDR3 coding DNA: TGTGCCTGGAGTTCCGGGACAGGGGGTAATGAGCAGTTCTTC.